These 30 T cell receptor beta chains were sequenced from one sample in a study of blood T cell repertoires in COVID-19. The assay was immunoSEQ multiplex PCR, and TCRdb's table has in-frame clones only and misses some. The data contain around 700,000 clones, about nine tenths of them singletons. The sequenced material came from peripheral blood. These receptors were collected from a woman aged 18-29 years with acute or convalescent COVID-19.

This chain links TRBV5-5 with TRBJ1-4; D not resolved. The CDR3 spans 14 residues. Germline V gives CDR1 SGHKS, CDR2 YYEKEE (reference sequence). Trimming shortened V by 2 bases and J by 4 bases, and 9 bases separated the two germline ends. The CDR3 region is CASSFFEVNEKLFF. The CDR3 DNA sequence: TGTGCCAGCAGCTTTTTTGAGGTTAATGAAAAACTGTTTTTT.

This clone was seen once. The chain uses TRBV7-2 and TRBJ1-2, with D unresolved. Germline CDR1 and CDR2: SGHTA and FQGNSA. The CDR3 contains 14 residues. Trimming took off 5 bases at V and 10 bases at J, with 20 bases between the two ends. The CDR3 is CASSRLTLFEDYTF. CDR3 coding DNA: TGTGCCAGCAGCCGGCTAACACTCTTTGAGGACTACACCTTC.

J is TRBJ1-5 and V is TRBV7-6, with 8 bases aligning to TRBD1. This CDR3 is 13 amino acids long. The germline V gene encodes CDR1 SGHVS and CDR2 FNYEAQ. Trimming removed 5 bases from V and 11 bases from J; junction bases left unmatched: 8. The CDR3 region has the DNA TGTGCCAGCAGCCTATCGGGGACAGGTTCCCAGCATTTT. This gives the protein CASSLSGTGSQHF.

The V and J genes are TRBV2 and TRBJ1-5, with TRBD1 matching 8 bases. The J segment lost 6 bases and the V segment lost 7 bases, leaving 11 bases of the junction unmatched. The CDR3 spans 15 residues. Per the germline V gene, CDR1 is SNHLY and CDR2 is FYNNEI. The CDR3 coding sequence is TGTGCCAGCAACCTAGGACAGGGCGGGATTCAGCCCCAGCATTTT. Residues: CASNLGQGGIQPQHF.

The table lists this clone with a count of one. The rearrangement links TRBV6-5 to TRBJ1-1, with D maybe TRBD1 (6 bases). Germline V gene lookup returns CDR1 MNHEY and CDR2 SVGAGI. V was trimmed by 2 bases and J by 1 base, leaving 11 bases between them. CDR3 length: 15 residues. CDR3 sequence (DNA): TGTGCCAGCAGTTACACAGGGTCACAGAACACTGAAGCTTTCTTT. Translation: CASSYTGSQNTEAFF.

J is TRBJ2-6 and V is TRBV6-2 or TRBV6-3, with D perhaps TRBD1 (6 bases). The V gene's germline CDR1 is MNHEY and CDR2 SVGEGT. The CDR3 runs to 19 residues. Between the trimmed V and J ends, which lost 4 bases and 4 bases, there was a span of 23 bases. CDR3 nucleotides: TGTGCCAGCAGTTTTACCAGGGGCGCGGTAGTGCCGGGGGCCAACGTCCTGACTTTC. It translates to CASSFTRGAVVPGANVLTF.

The chain uses TRBV19 and TRBJ1-1; possibly TRBD1 for D (5 bases). The V and J ends lost 3 bases and 5 bases respectively, with 16 bases between them. The CDR3 runs 15 residues. CDR1 LNHDA and CDR2 SQIVND come from the germline V gene (reference sequence). CDR3 sequence: CASSIPGRGGTEAFF. CDR3 in DNA: TGTGCCAGTAGTATCCCGGGACGGGGAGGGACTGAAGCTTTCTTT.

The rearrangement links TRBV9 to TRBJ2-4; no firm D call. V gave up 0 bases and J gave up 1 base, with 11 bases separating them. The CDR3 is made up of 16 amino acids. The germline V gene encodes CDR1 SGDLS and CDR2 YYNGEE. As DNA, the CDR3 is TGTGCCAGCAGCGTAGCCCCGGGTCAGGCCAAAAACATTCAGTACTTC. Protein product: CASSVAPGQAKNIQYF.

The chain recombines TRBV30 with TRBJ1-5; possible D gene TRBD1, 6 bases. The V gene's germline CDR1 is GTSNPN and CDR2 SVGIG (reference sequence). Between the trimmed V and J ends, which lost 2 bases and 6 bases, there was a span of 17 bases. There are 15 residues in the CDR3. Here the CDR3 reads CAWSIPGRGGQPQHF. As DNA, the CDR3 is TGTGCCTGGAGTATCCCTGGCAGGGGCGGTCAGCCCCAGCATTTT.

The rearrangement joins TRBV5-5 to TRBJ1-3; no clear D gene. Germline CDR1 SGHKS, CDR2 YYEKEE (reference sequence). Deletions cut 1 base from V and 1 base from J, with 9 bases between. This CDR3 has 15 residues. CDR3: CASSLREPSGNTIYF. The DNA of the CDR3 is TGTGCCAGCAGCTTGAGAGAACCTTCTGGAAACACCATATATTTT.

This clone has a handful of counts. The CDR3 DNA follows: TGTGCCAGCAGCTTAGGGGGGGCGAGGTCCGTGGAGCTGTTTTTT. This sequence encodes CASSLGGARSVELFF. The chain has TRBV13 and TRBJ2-2; possible D gene TRBD1, 6 bases. The V end was cut by 0 bases, the J end by 10 bases, with 15 bases between. Looked up from germline, CDR1 is PRHDT and CDR2 is FYEKMQ (reference sequence). The CDR3 has 15 residues.

V gene TRBV9 combines with J gene TRBJ1-2; tentative D call: TRBD1 (5 bases). The V and J ends lost 3 bases and 6 bases respectively, with 21 bases between them. The CDR3 length is 16 residues. In germline, CDR1 is SGDLS, CDR2 YYNGEE. Here the CDR3 reads CASSAPVGGEVDGYTF. The CDR3, as DNA: TGTGCCAGCAGCGCGCCCGTAGGAGGGGAGGTCGATGGCTACACCTTC.

The sample holds a few counts of this clone. V and J are TRBV2 and TRBJ2-1; TRBD1 matches at 9 bases. This CDR3 has 15 amino acids. CDR1 SNHLY and CDR2 FYNNEI come from the germline V gene. The V and J ends lost 6 bases and 7 bases, in that order; junction bases with no gene match: 10. The CDR3 loop reads CASSDKGQGINEQFF. For the CDR3, the DNA is TGTGCCAGCAGCGACAAGGGACAGGGAATAAATGAGCAGTTCTTC.

The chain combines TRBV5-1 with TRBJ1-1, with a weak D call TRBD1 (6 bases). Trimming shortened V by 4 bases and J by 0 bases, and 16 bases separated the two germline ends. This CDR3 is 16 amino acids long. Germline CDR1 is SGHRS and CDR2 is YFSETQ. This CDR3 reads CASSPGQFFMNTEAFF. CDR3 nucleotides: TGCGCCAGCAGCCCCGGACAGTTTTTCATGAACACTGAAGCTTTCTTT.

DNA of the CDR3: TGTGCCAGCTCACCAATGACAGGAGCTACCTACAATGAGCAGTTCTTC. It yields the protein CASSPMTGATYNEQFF. The chain combines TRBV18 with TRBJ2-1, with D perhaps TRBD1 (6 bases). The V end lost 2 bases, the J end lost 2 bases, and 13 bases lay between the germline ends. There are 16 residues in the CDR3. Germline CDR1 and CDR2: KGHSH and LQKENI. Full variable domain (missing parts from reference TRBV18 and TRBJ2-1): NAGVMQNPRHLVRRRGQEARLRCSPMKGHSHVYWYRQLPEEGLKFMVYLQKENIIDESGMPKERFSAEFPKEGPSILRIQQVVRGDSAAYFCASSPMTGATYNEQFFGPGTRLTVL.

This clone was counted between two and nine times. The chain links TRBV5-1 to TRBJ1-2; the match to TRBD1 covers 8 bases. Germline V lookup: CDR1 SGHRS, CDR2 YFSETQ. The CDR3 consists of 14 residues. J lost 6 bases, V lost 3 bases, and 7 bases had no gene match. CDR3 sequence (DNA): TGCGCCAGCAGCTCACAGGGGGGTCTAGATGGCTACACCTTC. Translation: CASSSQGGLDGYTF.

This clone was picked up a small number of times. The chain joins TRBV5-6 to TRBJ1-2; perhaps TRBD1 as D (6 bases). Germline values: CDR1 SGHDT, CDR2 YYEEEE. This CDR3 has 17 amino acids. Trimming cost V 1 base and J 4 bases, with 20 bases left between them. CDR3: CASSLKGEGVGSYGYTF. The CDR3 DNA reads TGTGCCAGCAGCTTGAAGGGGGAAGGGGTGGGTAGCTATGGCTACACCTTC. Combining the CDR3 with reference TRBV5-6 and TRBJ1-2 gives the whole variable domain DAGVTQSPTHLIKTRGQQVTLRCSPKSGHDTVSWYQQALGQGPQFIFQYYEEEERQRGNFPDRFSGHQFPNYSSELNVNALLLGDSALYLCASSLKGEGVGSYGYTFGSGTRLTVV.

In this sample, this clone turned up once. The chain carries TRBV6-2 or TRBV6-3 and TRBJ1-2; unclear D gene. CDR3 length: 13 amino acids. The V end lost 4 bases, the J end lost 8 bases, and 14 bases lay between the germline ends. Per germline, CDR1 MNHEY and CDR2 SVGEGT. The CDR3 loop is CASSFDAYYGYTF. The DNA of the CDR3 is TGTGCCAGCAGTTTCGATGCCTATTACGGCTACACCTTC.

The V gene is TRBV4-1, the J gene TRBJ2-7, with 7 bases lining up with TRBD1. Germline CDR1 reads MGHRA; CDR2 reads YSYEKL. The CDR3 has 15 residues. V shed 1 base, J shed 4 bases, and the junction held 7 bases outside the gene matches. The CDR3 protein is CASSQVGDSLYEQYF. CDR3 DNA: TGCGCCAGCAGCCAAGTGGGGGACAGCCTATACGAGCAGTACTTC.

The chain links TRBV28 to TRBJ1-2; D may be TRBD1 (5 bases). The V gene lost 6 bases and the J gene lost 4 bases, with 9 bases spanning the gap. Germline V gene data show CDR1 as MDHEN and CDR2 as SYDVKM. The CDR3 is made up of 12 amino acids. CDR3 nucleotide sequence: TGTGCCAGCAGGGGGCGTCCCTATGGCTACACCTTC. It encodes CASRGRPYGYTF.

The chain has TRBV2 and TRBJ1-1, with D tentatively TRBD1 (5 bases). Per germline, CDR1 SNHLY and CDR2 FYNNEI. The V end was cut by 7 bases, the J end by 11 bases, with 17 bases between. The CDR3 totals 12 residues. The CDR3 region is CASTGGIRLAFF. Here the CDR3 DNA reads TGTGCCAGCACCGGGGGGATACGATTGGCTTTCTTT.

The chain is built from TRBV27 and TRBJ1-2, with TRBD1 as a possible D gene (5 bases). Germline V CDR1 and CDR2: MNHEY, SMNVEV (reference sequence). The CDR3 totals 14 residues. Trimming took off 6 bases at V and 6 bases at J, with 17 bases between the two ends. In DNA form, the CDR3 reads TGTGCCAGCAGGTTGTGGGGGGAGACGAATGGCTACACCTTC. Translated, it gives CASRLWGETNGYTF.

The rearrangement links TRBV30 to TRBJ1-2; TRBD1 aligns across 7 bases. V shed 5 bases and J 8 bases; nucleotides not matched to a gene: 5. The CDR3 totals 11 residues. Germline CDR1 reads GTSNPN; CDR2 reads SVGIG (reference sequence). The CDR3 protein is CAWGTGVGYTF. The CDR3 DNA follows: TGTGCCTGGGGAACAGGGGTCGGCTACACCTTC.

The rearrangement joins TRBV20-1 to TRBJ2-7; weak D call: TRBD2 (6 bases). There are 15 residues in the CDR3. Germline V gives CDR1 DFQATT, CDR2 SNEGSKA (reference sequence). V was trimmed by 3 bases and J by 2 bases, leaving 17 bases between them. In nucleotides, the CDR3 is TGCAGTGCTAGTGGGGCCACGGGACTCACCTACGAGCAGTACTTC. It encodes CSASGATGLTYEQYF.

This chain connects TRBV19 to TRBJ1-2; the D is unclear. This CDR3 has 15 amino acids. CDR1 LNHDA and CDR2 SQIVND come from the germline V gene (reference sequence). Trimming stripped 1 base from V and 0 bases from J, with 9 bases between. The CDR3 protein is CASSIVGKTNYGYTF. CDR3 DNA: TGTGCCAGTAGTATAGTTGGCAAGACTAACTATGGCTACACCTTC.

This clone appeared a single time. The chain employs TRBV7-2 and TRBJ1-2, with D possibly being TRBD1 (5 bases). Germline-derived CDR1 and CDR2 are SGHTA and FQGNSA. The V end lost 2 bases, the J end lost 5 bases, and 24 bases lay between the germline ends. The CDR3 has 18 residues. Here the CDR3 reads CASSLSPLSRQLVYGYTF. The CDR3 DNA sequence: TGTGCCAGCAGCTTATCCCCGCTCTCTCGACAGTTAGTATATGGCTACACCTTC.

The V and J genes are TRBV2 and TRBJ2-7; a weak D match, TRBD1 (6 bases). The CDR3 totals 14 residues. Germline V gene data show CDR1 as SNHLY and CDR2 as FYNNEI. Trimming left V 2 bases short and J 7 bases short, with 15 bases between. The CDR3 sequence: CASSEWGHPAEQYF. CDR3 nucleotide sequence: TGTGCCAGCAGTGAATGGGGACATCCCGCAGAGCAGTACTTC.

J is TRBJ1-2 and V is TRBV12-3 or TRBV12-4; D is ambiguous. V lost 3 bases to trimming and J lost 8 bases, with 7 bases between them. The CDR3 runs to 11 residues. The CDR3 spells CASSLRKGYTF. The CDR3 coding sequence is TGTGCCAGCAGTTTGAGGAAAGGCTACACCTTC.

The rearrangement joins TRBV2 to TRBJ1-6; TRBD1 might be the D (6 bases). There are 15 residues in the CDR3. V lost 2 bases, J lost 11 bases, and 16 bases lay in between. Germline V gene lookup returns CDR1 SNHLY and CDR2 FYNNEI. CDR3 DNA: TGTGCCAGCAGTGAAAAGGGTCAGGGGAGAACACCCCTCCACTTT. Residues: CASSEKGQGRTPLHF.

The J gene is TRBJ2-1, the V gene TRBV14, with D possibly matching TRBD1 (6 bases). Trimming removed 0 bases at V and 7 bases at J, with 10 bases between. The CDR3 extends over 14 amino acids. Germline-derived CDR1 and CDR2 are SGHDN and FVKESK. The CDR3 nucleotides read TGTGCCAGCAGCCAAGATCTAGGGGGTAATGAGCAGTTCTTC. It specifies CASSQDLGGNEQFF.